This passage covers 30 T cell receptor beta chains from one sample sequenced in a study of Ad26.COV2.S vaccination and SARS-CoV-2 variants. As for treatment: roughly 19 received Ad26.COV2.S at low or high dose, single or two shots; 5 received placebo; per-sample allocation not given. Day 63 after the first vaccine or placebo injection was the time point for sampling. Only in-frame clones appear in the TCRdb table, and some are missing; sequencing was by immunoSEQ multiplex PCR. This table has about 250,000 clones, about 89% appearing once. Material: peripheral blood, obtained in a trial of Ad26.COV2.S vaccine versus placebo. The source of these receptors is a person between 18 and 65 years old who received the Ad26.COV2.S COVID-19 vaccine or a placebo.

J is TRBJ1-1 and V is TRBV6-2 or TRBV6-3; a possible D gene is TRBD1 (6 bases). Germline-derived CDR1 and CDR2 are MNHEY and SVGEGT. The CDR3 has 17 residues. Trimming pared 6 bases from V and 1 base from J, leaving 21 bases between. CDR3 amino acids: CASSQRGFSVWNTEAFF. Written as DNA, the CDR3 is TGTGCCAGCAGCCAAAGGGGGTTTTCGGTCTGGAACACTGAAGCTTTCTTT.

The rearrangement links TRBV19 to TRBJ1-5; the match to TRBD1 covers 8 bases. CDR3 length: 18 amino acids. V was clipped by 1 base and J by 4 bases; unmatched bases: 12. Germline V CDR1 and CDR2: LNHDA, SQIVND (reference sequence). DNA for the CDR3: TGTGCCAGTAGTATAGCGCTTCAGGGGGCCGTTAGAAATCAGCCCCAGCATTTT. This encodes CASSIALQGAVRNQPQHF.

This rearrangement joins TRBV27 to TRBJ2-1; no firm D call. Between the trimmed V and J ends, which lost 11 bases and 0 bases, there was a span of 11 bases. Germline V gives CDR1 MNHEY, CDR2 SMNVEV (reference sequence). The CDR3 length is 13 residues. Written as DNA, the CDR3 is TGTGCCCTCCGAAAGGTCTCCTACAATGAGCAGTTCTTC. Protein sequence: CALRKVSYNEQFF.

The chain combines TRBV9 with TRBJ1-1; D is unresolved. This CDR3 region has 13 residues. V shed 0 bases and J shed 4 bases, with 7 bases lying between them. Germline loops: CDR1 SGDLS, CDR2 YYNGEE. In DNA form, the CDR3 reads TGTGCCAGCAGCGTAGAAGGGCGCACTGAAGCTTTCTTT. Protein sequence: CASSVEGRTEAFF. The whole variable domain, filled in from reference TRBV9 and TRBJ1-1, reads DSGVTQTPKHLITATGQRVTLRCSPRSGDLSVYWYQQSLDQGLQFLIQYYNGEERAKGNILERFSAQQFPDLHSELNLSSLELGDSALYFCASSVEGRTEAFFGQGTRLTVV.

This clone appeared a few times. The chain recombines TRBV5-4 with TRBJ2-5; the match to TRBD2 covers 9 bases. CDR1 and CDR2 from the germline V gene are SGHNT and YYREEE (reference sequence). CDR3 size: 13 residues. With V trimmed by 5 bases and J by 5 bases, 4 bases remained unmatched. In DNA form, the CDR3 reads TGTGCCAGCAGGTTAGCGGGAGCCGAGACCCAGTACTTC. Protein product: CASRLAGAETQYF.

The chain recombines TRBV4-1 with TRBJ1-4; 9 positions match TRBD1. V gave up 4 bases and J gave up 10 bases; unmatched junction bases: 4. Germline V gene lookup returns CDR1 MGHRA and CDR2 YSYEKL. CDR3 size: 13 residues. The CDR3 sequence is CASSRDREGKLFF. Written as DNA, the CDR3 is TGCGCCAGCAGCCGGGACAGGGAAGGAAAACTGTTTTTT.

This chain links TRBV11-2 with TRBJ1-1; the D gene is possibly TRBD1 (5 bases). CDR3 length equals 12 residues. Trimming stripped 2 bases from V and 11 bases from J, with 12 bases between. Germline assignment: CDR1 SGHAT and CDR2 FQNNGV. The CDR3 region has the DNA TGTGCCAGCAGCTTAATGCGGCAGGGTGCTTTCTTT. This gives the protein CASSLMRQGAFF.

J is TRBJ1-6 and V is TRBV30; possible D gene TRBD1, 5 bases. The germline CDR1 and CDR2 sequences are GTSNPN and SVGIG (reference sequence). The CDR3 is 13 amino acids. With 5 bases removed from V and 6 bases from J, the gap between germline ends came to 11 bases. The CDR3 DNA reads TGTGCCTGGGGGGGTGGGGGTAATTCACCCCTCCACTTT. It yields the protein CAWGGGGNSPLHF.

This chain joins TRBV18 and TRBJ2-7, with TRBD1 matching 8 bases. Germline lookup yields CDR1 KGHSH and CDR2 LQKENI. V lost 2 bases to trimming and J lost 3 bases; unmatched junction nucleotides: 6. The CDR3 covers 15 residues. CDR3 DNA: TGTGCCAGCTCACCATCGACAGGGGCAAACTACGAGCAGTACTTC. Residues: CASSPSTGANYEQYF.

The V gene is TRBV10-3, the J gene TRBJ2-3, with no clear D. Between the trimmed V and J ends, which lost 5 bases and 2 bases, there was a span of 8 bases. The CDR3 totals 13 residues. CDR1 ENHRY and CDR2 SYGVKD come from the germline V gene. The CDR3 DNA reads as TGTGCCATCAGTCAGACAATCACAGATACGCAGTATTTT. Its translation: CAISQTITDTQYF.

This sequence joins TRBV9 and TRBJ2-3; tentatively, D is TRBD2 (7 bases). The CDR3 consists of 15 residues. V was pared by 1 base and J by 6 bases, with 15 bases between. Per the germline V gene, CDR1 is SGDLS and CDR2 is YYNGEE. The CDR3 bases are TGTGCCAGCAGCGTATCTCCGAGGGGGGGCGATACGCAGTATTTT. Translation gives CASSVSPRGGDTQYF.

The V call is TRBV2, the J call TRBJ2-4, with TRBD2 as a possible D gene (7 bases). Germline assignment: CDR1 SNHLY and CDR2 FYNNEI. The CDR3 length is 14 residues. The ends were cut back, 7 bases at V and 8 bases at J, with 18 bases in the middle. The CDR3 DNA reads TGTGCCAGCAAAATAGGCGGGGGCGGGGACATTCAGTACTTC. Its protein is CASKIGGGGDIQYF.

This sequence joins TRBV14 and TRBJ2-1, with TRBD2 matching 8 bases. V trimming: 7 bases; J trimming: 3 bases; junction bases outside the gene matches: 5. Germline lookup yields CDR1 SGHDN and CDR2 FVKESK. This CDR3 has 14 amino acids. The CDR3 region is CASNPGGSYNEQFF. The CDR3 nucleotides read TGTGCCAGCAACCCGGGGGGGAGCTACAATGAGCAGTTCTTC.

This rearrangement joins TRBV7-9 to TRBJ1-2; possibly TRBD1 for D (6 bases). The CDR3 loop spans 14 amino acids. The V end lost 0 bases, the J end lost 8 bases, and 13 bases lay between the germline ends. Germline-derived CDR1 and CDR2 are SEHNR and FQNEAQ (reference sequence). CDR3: CASSLAPGARGYTF. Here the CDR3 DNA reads TGTGCCAGCAGCTTAGCGCCGGGGGCAAGGGGCTACACCTTC.

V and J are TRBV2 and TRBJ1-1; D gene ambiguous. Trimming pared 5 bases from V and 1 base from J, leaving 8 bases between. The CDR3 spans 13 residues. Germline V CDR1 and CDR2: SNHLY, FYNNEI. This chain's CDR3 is CASSWAGNTEAFF. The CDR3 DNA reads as TGTGCCAGCAGTTGGGCGGGGAACACTGAAGCTTTCTTT.

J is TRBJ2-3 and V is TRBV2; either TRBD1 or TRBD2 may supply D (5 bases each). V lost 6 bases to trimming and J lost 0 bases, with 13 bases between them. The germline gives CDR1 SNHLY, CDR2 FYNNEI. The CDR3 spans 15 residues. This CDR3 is CASRPGWGSTDTQYF. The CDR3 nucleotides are TGTGCCAGCAGACCCGGATGGGGGAGCACAGATACGCAGTATTTT.

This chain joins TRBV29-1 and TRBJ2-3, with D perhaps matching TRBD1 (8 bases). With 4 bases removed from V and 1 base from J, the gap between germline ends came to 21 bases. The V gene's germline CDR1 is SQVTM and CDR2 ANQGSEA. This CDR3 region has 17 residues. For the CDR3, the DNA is TGCAGCGTTGCTAGCGGACAGGGCTCTTGGGGCACAGATACGCAGTATTTT. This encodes CSVASGQGSWGTDTQYF.

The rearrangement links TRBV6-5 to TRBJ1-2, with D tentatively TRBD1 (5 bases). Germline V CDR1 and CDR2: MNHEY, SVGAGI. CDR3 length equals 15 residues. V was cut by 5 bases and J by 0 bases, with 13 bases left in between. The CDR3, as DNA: TGTGCCAGCAGTCCCTCTGGGGGGTCTAACTATGGCTACACCTTC. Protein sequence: CASSPSGGSNYGYTF.

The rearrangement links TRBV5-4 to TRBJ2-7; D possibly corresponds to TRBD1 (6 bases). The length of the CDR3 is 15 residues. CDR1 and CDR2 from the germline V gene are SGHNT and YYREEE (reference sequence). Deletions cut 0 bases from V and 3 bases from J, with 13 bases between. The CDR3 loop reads CASSLARDTFYEQYF. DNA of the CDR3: TGTGCCAGCAGCTTGGCCCGGGACACATTCTACGAGCAGTACTTC.

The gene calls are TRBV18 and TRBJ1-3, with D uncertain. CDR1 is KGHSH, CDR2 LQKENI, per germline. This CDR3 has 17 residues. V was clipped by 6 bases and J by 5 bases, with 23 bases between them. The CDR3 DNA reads TGTGCCAGCTCGCGCAACCTAGACACGGGCGAGCGAAACACCATATATTTT. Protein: CASSRNLDTGERNTIYF.

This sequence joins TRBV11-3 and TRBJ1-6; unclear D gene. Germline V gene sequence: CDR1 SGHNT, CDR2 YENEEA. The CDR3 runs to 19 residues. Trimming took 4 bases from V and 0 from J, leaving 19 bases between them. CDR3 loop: CASSSPGRSPSSYNSPLHF. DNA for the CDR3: TGTGCCAGCAGCTCCCCAGGCCGCTCCCCAAGCTCCTATAATTCACCCCTCCACTTT.

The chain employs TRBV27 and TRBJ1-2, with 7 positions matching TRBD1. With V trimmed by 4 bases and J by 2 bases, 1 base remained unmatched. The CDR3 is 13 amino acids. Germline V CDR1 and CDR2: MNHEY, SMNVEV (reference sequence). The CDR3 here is CASSSTGNYGYTF. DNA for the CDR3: TGTGCCAGCAGTTCGACAGGGAACTATGGCTACACCTTC.

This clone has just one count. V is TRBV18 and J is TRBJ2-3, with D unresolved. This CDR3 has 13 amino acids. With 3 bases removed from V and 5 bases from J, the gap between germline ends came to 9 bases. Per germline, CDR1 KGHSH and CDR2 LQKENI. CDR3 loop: CASSPSPVDTQYF. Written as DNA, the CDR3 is TGTGCCAGCTCACCCTCTCCGGTAGATACGCAGTATTTT.

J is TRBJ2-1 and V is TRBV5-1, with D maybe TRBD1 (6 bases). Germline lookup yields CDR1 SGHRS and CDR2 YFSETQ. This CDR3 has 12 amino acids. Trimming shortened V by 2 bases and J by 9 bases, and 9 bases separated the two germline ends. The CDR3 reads CASSFDRFEQFF. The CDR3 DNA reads TGCGCCAGCAGCTTCGACAGGTTTGAGCAGTTCTTC.

The CDR3 sequence: CASSSPGQGADTEAFF. The CDR3 DNA is TGTGCCAGCAGTTCCCCGGGACAGGGGGCTGACACTGAAGCTTTCTTT. V usage is TRBV6-5 and J usage is TRBJ1-1; the match to TRBD1 covers 12 bases. The germline V gene has CDR1 MNHEY and CDR2 SVGAGI. The CDR3 contains 16 residues. After removal of 4 bases from V and 3 bases from J, the junction contained 6 bases not matched to a gene.

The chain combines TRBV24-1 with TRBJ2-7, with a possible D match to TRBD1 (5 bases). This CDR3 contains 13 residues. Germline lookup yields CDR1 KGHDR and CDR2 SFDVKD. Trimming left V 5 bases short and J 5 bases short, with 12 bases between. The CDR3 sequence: CATSAGSSDEQYF. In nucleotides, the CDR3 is TGTGCCACCAGTGCAGGGTCAAGCGACGAGCAGTACTTC.

The CDR3 sequence: CASSKSGSVNTEAFF. The CDR3 bases are TGTGCCAGCAGCAAAAGTGGGTCTGTGAACACTGAAGCTTTCTTT. The chain links TRBV3-1 (or the pseudogene TRBV3-2) to TRBJ1-1, with D unresolved. This CDR3 contains 15 residues. Germline V CDR1 and CDR2: LGHDT, YNNKEL (reference sequence). The ends were cut back, 5 bases at V and 0 bases at J, with 13 bases in the middle.

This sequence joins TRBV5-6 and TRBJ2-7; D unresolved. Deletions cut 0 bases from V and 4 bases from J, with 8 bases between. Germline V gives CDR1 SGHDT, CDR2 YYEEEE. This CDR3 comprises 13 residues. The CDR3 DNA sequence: TGTGCCAGCAGCTTGGTGTCGGGTTACGAGCAGTACTTC. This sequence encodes CASSLVSGYEQYF.

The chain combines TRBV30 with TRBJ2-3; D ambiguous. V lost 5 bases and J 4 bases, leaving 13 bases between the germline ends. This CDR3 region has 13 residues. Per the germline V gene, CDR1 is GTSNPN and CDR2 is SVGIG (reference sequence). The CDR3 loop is CAWDQIFADTQYF. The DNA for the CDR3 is TGTGCCTGGGACCAAATCTTCGCAGATACGCAGTATTTT.

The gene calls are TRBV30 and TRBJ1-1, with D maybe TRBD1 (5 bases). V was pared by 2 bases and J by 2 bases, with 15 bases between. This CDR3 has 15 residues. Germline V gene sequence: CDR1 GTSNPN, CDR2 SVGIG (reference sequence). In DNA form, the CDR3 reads TGTGCCTGGAGTTTCGAACCGGGACTCAACACTGAAGCTTTCTTT. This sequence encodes CAWSFEPGLNTEAFF. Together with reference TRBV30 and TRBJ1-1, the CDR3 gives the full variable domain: SQTIHQWPATLVQPVGSPLSLECTVEGTSNPNLYWYRQAAGRGLQLLFYSVGIGQISSEVPQNLSASRPQDRQFILSSKKLLLSDSGFYLCAWSFEPGLNTEAFFGQGTRLTVV.